This TCR beta chain is drawn from a study of radiotherapy plus CTLA-4 blockade in lung cancer. Study context: Objective response rate was roughly 19%; disease control rate, approximately 30%. Points from the study as a whole: Radiotherapy plus ipilimumab was followed by expansion in blood of tumor-derived TCR clones. Best predicting response, reportedly, were early blood T cell clone dynamics, with interferon-beta.

Focal radiation plus CTLA-4 blockade with ipilimumab was administered to patients who had chemo-refractory metastatic non-small-cell lung cancer. Notes on this clone: What it binds is not known.

CDR1 is MDHEN and CDR2 is SYDVKM in the germline V gene. CDR3 length: 15 residues. V was cut by 3 bases and J by 2 bases, with 11 bases left in between. Data came from immunoSEQ multiplex PCR; TCRdb stores just in-frame clones and leaves some out. The repertoire holds approximately 72,000 clones, roughly 80% seen once, with 7% to 8% in the top ten. The source material was peripheral blood, sampled from a patient treated with radiotherapy plus ipilimumab. The source is a human donor with non-small cell lung cancer who had a complete response to radiotherapy plus ipilimumab. The chain combines TRBV28 with TRBJ2-1, with D tentatively TRBD1 or TRBD2 (5 bases each). The CDR3 nucleotides read TGTGCCAGCAGTTTTGAACGGGGCACCTACAATGAGCAGTTCTTC. Residues: CASSFERGTYNEQFF. Drawing the rest from reference TRBV28 and TRBJ2-1, the complete variable domain is DVKVTQSSRYLVKRTGEKVFLECVQDMDHENMFWYRQDPGLGLRLIYFSYDVKMKEKGDIPEGYSVSREKKERFSLILESASTNQTSMYLCASSFERGTYNEQFFGPGTRLTVL.